This TCR beta chain came from a study of T cells after yellow fever vaccination. As TCR cDNA was made by 5'RACE template switching, a universal primer site and UMIs were added. TCRdb independently ran MiXCR on the 5' RACE reads; one entry per CDR3 protein. The table has about 46,000 distinct CDR3 sequences, about 6.3% seen once; the top ten hold roughly 10%. This clonotype has just a few counts. Losses at the gene ends were 7 bases for V and 6 bases for J; bases not matched to a gene: 10. Germline assignment: CDR1 SQVTM and CDR2 ANQGSEA. This CDR3 contains 13 residues. The genes are TRBV29-1 and TRBJ2-3, with 7 bases lining up with TRBD2. The sequencing here drew on PBMCs, either bulk or a sorted T-cell subset (CD4+, CD8+, memory, or dextramer-sorted; not recorded which), taken 45 days after the yellow fever booster vaccination. The receptor comes from a man younger than 40 who received the YFV17D yellow fever vaccine. The CDR3: CSASAGVVDTQYF. CDR3 coding DNA: TGCAGCGCTTCGGCGGGAGTCGTCGATACGCAGTATTTT.